These T cell receptor beta chains were read from a single sample in a study of T cells in Graves' hyperthyroidism and ophthalmopathy. In TCRdb, the multiplex PCR reads were re-called with MiXCR into one record per CDR3 protein. The sample contains roughly 840,000 distinct CDR3 sequences, more than 30% of which appear only once. Sequencing was performed on blood. These receptors all come from a man between 18 and 29 years old with Graves' hyperthyroidism. CDR3s include the opening cysteine and the closing phenylalanine or tryptophan.

j_gene | v_gene | CDR3aa
TRBJ2-5 | TRBV29-1 | CSVKGQTFETQYF
TRBJ1-5 | TRBV7-2 | CASSLDRGGPEPQHF
TRBJ1-6 | TRBV25-1 | CASSPDRGNSPLHF
TRBJ2-5 | TRBV24-1 | CATSDSGTGRETQYF
TRBJ1-1 | TRBV4-1 | CASSQDPGGNVHTEAFF
TRBJ1-2 | TRBV4-1 | CASSQVQLGGYTF
TRBJ1-5 | TRBV20-1 | CSATPTDGYSNQPQHF
TRBJ1-1 | TRBV10-3 | CAIRSLPDSEAFF
TRBJ2-5 | TRBV20-1 | CSARLAGGHQETQYF
TRBJ2-3 | TRBV10-3 | CASSLAASTDTQYF
TRBJ2-5 | TRBV11-2 | CASSWMVRLETQYF
TRBJ2-5 | TRBV7-6 | CASMNQGGYQETQYF
. | TRBV15 | CATSRANEQFF
TRBJ2-7 | TRBV5-1 | CASSFAGYEQYF
TRBJ1-1 | TRBV2 | CASSPDRGLDTEAFF
TRBJ1-1 | TRBV11-2 | CASSWGQGRAFF
TRBJ2-7 | TRBV29-1 | CSVGAGGDRGEQYF
TRBJ2-7 | TRBV12-3/TRBV12-4 | CASSQRTGKNEQYF
TRBJ1-1 | TRBV20-1 | CSARGPGGASLEAFF
TRBJ1-2 | TRBV14 | CASSRGYDGYTF
TRBJ1-1 | TRBV12-3/TRBV12-4 | CASSYRGPVTPWPEAFF
TRBJ2-5 | TRBV29-1 | CSVEEQGQETQYF
TRBJ1-1 | TRBV29-1 | CSVEERRGTEAFF
TRBJ1-1 | TRBV14 | CASSQESNTEAFF
TRBJ1-6 | TRBV10-3 | CAIGGTVNSPLHF
TRBJ1-1 | TRBV5-8 | CASSILTGDTEAFF